These T cell receptor beta chains were read from a single sample in a study of response to subunit inactivated influenza vaccine. TCRdb re-called the RT-PCR reads through MiXCR, storing one row per CDR3 protein. The sample carries 650,000 to 700,000 distinct CDR3 sequences, approximately 14% recorded once. The sequences come from PBMCs from blood, collected 11 to 12 days after vaccination. Receptors were obtained from a man aged 45 to 65 who received an inactivated influenza vaccine. The CDR3 runs from the conserved cysteine through the conserved F or W. The order of the fields is J gene, V gene, clone size, D gene, CDR3 protein, CDR3 DNA. The D gene is left open where the match is weak. A row's size may be missing; if present it is once, few, many or a size class.

TRBJ2-1	TRBV10-3	-	-	CAISESQGLEGEQFF	TGTGCCATCAGTGAGTCGCAGGGCCTCGAGGGGGAGCAGTTCTTC
TRBJ2-1	TRBV15	few	-	CATSTKNGHLSSYNEQFF	TGTGCCACCAGCACTAAAAACGGACATCTGAGCTCCTACAATGAGCAGTTCTTC
TRBJ2-5	TRBV29-1	-	-	CSVEDRGQETQYF	TGCAGCGTTGAAGATAGGGGCCAAGAGACCCAGTACTTC
TRBJ1-1	TRBV6-1	few	-	CASSVRQQNTEAFF	TGTGCCAGCAGTGTGAGACAGCAGAACACTGAAGCTTTCTTT
TRBJ2-1	TRBV5-1	few	-	CASSRGREYNEQFF	TGCGCCAGCAGCCGAGGCCGGGAGTACAATGAGCAGTTCTTC
TRBJ2-1	TRBV12-3/TRBV12-4	-	-	CASSALGPGMGEQFF	TGTGCCAGCAGCGCCCTGGGGCCCGGGATGGGTGAGCAGTTCTTC
TRBJ1-2	TRBV30	few	TRBD1	CAWSGQGRSGYTF	TGTGCCTGGAGTGGACAGGGGCGCTCTGGCTACACCTTC
TRBJ2-7	TRBV28	once	TRBD1	CASLGQPYSYEQYF	TGTGCCAGCCTGGGACAGCCCTATTCCTACGAGCAGTACTTC
TRBJ2-1	TRBV20-1	few	-	CSARDRGVSGNEQFF	TGCAGTGCTAGAGATCGGGGCGTATCGGGCAATGAGCAGTTCTTC
TRBJ1-6	TRBV10-3	-	-	CAISESSGPSSYNSPLHF	TGTGCCATCAGTGAATCATCCGGACCCAGCTCCTATAATTCACCCCTCCACTTT
TRBJ2-2	TRBV4-2	many	-	CASNQGGGTVNTGELFF	TGTGCCAGCAATCAAGGGGGGGGGACAGTCAACACCGGGGAGCTGTTTTTT
TRBJ1-5	TRBV20-1	few	-	CSAGSGNQPQHF	TGCAGTGCCGGAAGCGGGAATCAGCCCCAGCATTTT
TRBJ1-5	TRBV6-7	-	TRBD1	CASSGRGHQPQHF	TGTGCCAGCAGTGGCAGGGGGCATCAGCCCCAGCATTTT
TRBJ2-5	TRBV11-2	few	-	CASSLEGGTLETQYF	TGTGCCAGCAGCTTAGAAGGGGGGACCCTTGAGACCCAGTACTTC